This T cell receptor (beta chain) was found in a study of shared clonotypes between healthy human individuals. This CDR3 is 14 amino acids long. Germline V gene data show CDR1 as SQVTM and CDR2 as ANQGSEA. V shed 6 bases and J 11 bases; nucleotides not matched to a gene: 18. Concerning this clone itself: One base separates it from a far larger clone, so it is likely a read error. Other DNA sequences in this sample translate to the same CDR3.

In the authors' methods: ImmunoSEQ junction-only sequences lacked quality scores, so their filtering differed. TCRdb's copy holds only in-frame clones and misses some; the assay was immunoSEQ multiplex PCR. Clonal size and the V and J genes are those of that table, whereas D and trimming came from the DNA. In the table there are fewer than 650,000 clones, about 79% of which are singletons. Each of the donors was a healthy adult who was HIV-negative and had not had a recent acute infection or vaccination. The study drew all its donors from Caucasian adults living in Nashville, Tennessee. The material sequenced was PBMCs. This clonotype was obtained from a woman aged 40 to 50 in good health. Some clones in this sample may be carry-over from other donors' samples. The V gene is TRBV29-1, the J gene TRBJ1-1, with 7 bases aligning to TRBD1. CDR3 sequence: CSVANRDSFLEAFF. CDR3 sequence (DNA): TGCAGCGTAGCAAACCGGGACAGCTTTTTAGAGGCTTTCTTT.